The next 28 T cell receptor beta chains were all read from a single sample in a study of PD-L1 blockade in urothelial cancer. Noted time point: peripheral blood 6 weeks after treatment start. Profiled with immunoSEQ multiplex PCR; TCRdb holds only in-frame clones, not every one. The table shows tens of thousands of clones, with about nine tenths occurring only once. Specimen: PBMCs, collected around atezolizumab (anti-PD-L1) treatment. These receptor sequences come from a man older than 75 with urothelial cancer.

The CDR3 here is CASSLDRTSPNEQFF. DNA of the CDR3: TGTGCCAGCAGCTTAGATAGGACTAGCCCCAACGAGCAGTTCTTC. The gene calls are TRBV7-2 and TRBJ2-1; 8 nucleotides align to TRBD2. Germline assignment: CDR1 SGHTA and CDR2 FQGNSA. The CDR3 contains 15 residues. V was clipped by 1 base and J by 10 bases; unmatched bases: 9.

V gene TRBV5-4 combines with J gene TRBJ2-6, with 8 nucleotides matching TRBD1. CDR3 size: 16 residues. Germline V gives CDR1 SGHNT, CDR2 YYREEE (reference sequence). J was trimmed by 2 bases and V by 4 bases; bases with no gene match: 5. CDR3 amino acids: CASSLDRGAGANVLTF. As DNA, the CDR3 is TGTGCCAGCAGCCTCGACAGGGGAGCTGGGGCCAACGTCCTGACTTTC.

The chain uses TRBV11-2 and TRBJ2-3, with D perhaps TRBD2 (5 bases). The CDR3 length is 16 residues. CDR1 is SGHAT and CDR2 is FQNNGV in the germline V gene. The V end lost 1 base, the J end lost 2 bases, and 13 bases lay between the germline ends. This CDR3 is CASSLGVVANTDTQYF. CDR3 DNA sequence: TGTGCCAGCAGCTTAGGGGTGGTAGCGAACACAGATACGCAGTATTTT.

The rearrangement uses TRBV5-1 and TRBJ2-3; D unresolved. The germline gives CDR1 SGHRS, CDR2 YFSETQ. The CDR3 is 12 amino acids. The germline V and J ends were trimmed by 4 bases and 2 bases, with 5 bases remaining between them. CDR3: CASSPSTDTQYF. CDR3 coding DNA: TGCGCCAGCAGCCCCTCCACAGATACGCAGTATTTT.

This chain uses TRBV11-2 with TRBJ2-3; tentative D call: TRBD2 (6 bases). V gave up 0 bases and J gave up 3 bases, with 19 bases separating them. The CDR3 extends over 18 amino acids. Germline V gene data show CDR1 as SGHAT and CDR2 as FQNNGV. CDR3: CASSLDLGGVTGTDTQYF. CDR3 coding DNA: TGTGCCAGCAGCTTAGATCTGGGGGGAGTAACCGGGACAGATACGCAGTATTTT.

The chain couples TRBV6-1 to TRBJ1-2, with TRBD1 matching 8 bases. The ends lost 8 bases at V and 4 bases at J; junction bases unmatched: 12. Germline V gene lookup returns CDR1 MNHNS and CDR2 SASEGT. The CDR3 covers 15 residues. As DNA, the CDR3 is TGTGCCAGCTTTTGGACAGGGTCTGCCCTCTATGGCTACACCTTC. Its translation is CASFWTGSALYGYTF.

The J gene is TRBJ2-1, the V gene TRBV9, with 9 nucleotides matching TRBD2. This CDR3 contains 16 residues. The V and J ends lost 0 bases and 7 bases, in that order; junction bases with no gene match: 8. Germline V lookup: CDR1 SGDLS, CDR2 YYNGEE. The CDR3 loop reads CASSVGIAGETNEQFF. The CDR3 coding sequence is TGTGCCAGCAGCGTAGGAATAGCGGGAGAAACGAATGAGCAGTTCTTC. The full variable domain, rest sourced from reference TRBV9 and TRBJ2-1, is DSGVTQTPKHLITATGQRVTLRCSPRSGDLSVYWYQQSLDQGLQFLIQYYNGEERAKGNILERFSAQQFPDLHSELNLSSLELGDSALYFCASSVGIAGETNEQFFGPGTRLTVL.

Regarding this clone: A much larger clone lies a single base off, so this may be a read error. The sample carries other DNA sequences with the same CDR3. The chain combines TRBV7-9 with TRBJ2-7; a weak D match, TRBD1 (7 bases). This CDR3 is built from 15 residues. Looked up from germline, CDR1 is SEHNR and CDR2 is FQNEAQ (reference sequence). V was pared by 9 bases and J by 2 bases, with 20 bases between. CDR3 DNA sequence: TGTGCCAGTAGCGGAGACGAGGGACAGCCCTACGAGCAGTACTTC. Translating it yields CASSGDEGQPYEQYF.

This chain connects TRBV6-5 to TRBJ2-1, with D tentatively TRBD1 (5 bases). The CDR3 totals 13 residues. The ends were cut back, 4 bases at V and 5 bases at J, with 9 bases in the middle. Germline CDR1 is MNHEY and CDR2 is SVGAGI. The CDR3 protein is CASSSRGNNEQFF. For the CDR3, the DNA is TGTGCCAGCAGTTCAAGGGGCAACAATGAGCAGTTCTTC.

The chain carries TRBV5-1 and TRBJ2-1; D might be TRBD2 (6 bases). V lost 0 bases, J lost 3 bases, and 10 bases lay in between. The CDR3 loop spans 15 amino acids. CDR1 SGHRS and CDR2 YFSETQ come from the germline V gene. The CDR3 sequence: CASSLDGGLYNEQFF. The CDR3 coding sequence is TGCGCCAGCAGCTTGGACGGGGGACTCTACAATGAGCAGTTCTTC.

The rearrangement joins TRBV2 to TRBJ1-5, with D possibly TRBD1 on 5 matching bases. The germline CDR1 and CDR2 sequences are SNHLY and FYNNEI. Trimming pared 6 bases from V and 1 base from J, leaving 10 bases between. This CDR3 region has 14 residues. This chain's CDR3 is CASREGLSNQPQHF. The CDR3 DNA follows: TGTGCCAGCAGGGAGGGACTCAGCAATCAGCCCCAGCATTTT.

V gene TRBV30 combines with J gene TRBJ1-2; D perhaps matches TRBD1 (6 bases). The CDR3 loop spans 13 amino acids. The germline V gene encodes CDR1 GTSNPN and CDR2 SVGIG (reference sequence). The ends were cut back, 5 bases at V and 5 bases at J, with 15 bases in the middle. This chain's CDR3 is CAWGRGSLYGYTF. As DNA, the CDR3 is TGTGCCTGGGGCAGGGGATCATTGTATGGCTACACCTTC. Full variable domain (missing parts from reference TRBV30 and TRBJ1-2): SQTIHQWPATLVQPVGSPLSLECTVEGTSNPNLYWYRQAAGRGLQLLFYSVGIGQISSEVPQNLSASRPQDRQFILSSKKLLLSDSGFYLCAWGRGSLYGYTFGSGTRLTVV.

A single count supports this clone. The chain is built from TRBV6-5 and TRBJ2-7; 7 bases are shared with TRBD1. The CDR3 covers 14 residues. Germline lookup yields CDR1 MNHEY and CDR2 SVGAGI. V shed 4 bases and J 7 bases; nucleotides not matched to a gene: 10. The CDR3 DNA reads TGTGCCAGCAGTTCCCGAAACAGGGGAGAGGAGCAGTACTTC. Amino acid sequence: CASSSRNRGEEQYF.

This clone was found once. The chain carries TRBV6-6 and TRBJ1-5; D gene uncertain. Looked up from germline, CDR1 is MNHNY and CDR2 is SVGAGI (reference sequence). Trimming took 3 bases from V and 9 from J, leaving 9 bases between them. CDR3 size: 12 residues. The CDR3 DNA reads TGTGCCAGCAGTTATGGGGAGCGGCCCCAGCATTTT. This translates into CASSYGERPQHF.

J is TRBJ2-5 and V is TRBV9; 8 bases are shared with TRBD1. V dropped 1 base and J dropped 1; count of bases not matched to a gene: 6. CDR1 SGDLS and CDR2 YYNGEE come from the germline V gene. CDR3 length: 16 amino acids. This CDR3 reads CASSVTPQGGQETQYF. The DNA for the CDR3 is TGTGCCAGCAGCGTAACCCCACAGGGGGGCCAAGAGACCCAGTACTTC.

The gene calls are TRBV6-1 and TRBJ2-3, with TRBD2 matching over 9 bases. Trimming at V came to 4 bases and at J to 2 bases, leaving 7 bases not matched to a gene. Germline values: CDR1 MNHNS, CDR2 SASEGT. There are 16 residues in the CDR3. Written as DNA, the CDR3 is TGTGCCAGCAGTGTCGGGCTAGCGGGGACCACAGATACGCAGTATTTT. Translated, it gives CASSVGLAGTTDTQYF.

V is TRBV9 and J is TRBJ2-1; TRBD2 matches 10 bases. With 2 bases clipped from V and 7 bases from J, the junction kept 3 bases outside the gene matches. Germline assignment: CDR1 SGDLS and CDR2 YYNGEE. The CDR3 extends over 14 amino acids. The CDR3 bases are TGTGCCAGCAGCGTTACTAGCGGGATAAATGAGCAGTTCTTC. Its protein is CASSVTSGINEQFF.

The V gene is TRBV5-6, the J gene TRBJ2-7; D unclear. Per the germline V gene, CDR1 is SGHDT and CDR2 is YYEEEE. V was cut by 3 bases and J by 2 bases, with 9 bases left in between. CDR3 length equals 13 residues. The CDR3 coding sequence is TGTGCCAGCAGCTCCGACACCGCCTACGAGCAGTACTTC. It specifies CASSSDTAYEQYF.

The rearrangement links TRBV6-5 to TRBJ2-2; 11 bases are shared with TRBD2. The CDR3 spans 15 residues. The J segment lost 5 bases and the V segment lost 6 bases, leaving 5 bases of the junction unmatched. CDR1 is MNHEY and CDR2 is SVGAGI in the germline V gene. The CDR3 is CASRVAGGGTGELFF. The CDR3 DNA reads TGTGCCAGCAGGGTAGCGGGAGGGGGGACCGGGGAGCTGTTTTTT.

This clone was seen a single time. The chain uses TRBV6-1 and TRBJ2-2; possibly TRBD2 for D (5 bases). V was clipped by 8 bases and J by 3 bases, with 13 bases between them. The CDR3 spans 14 residues. CDR1 is MNHNS, CDR2 SASEGT, per germline. CDR3 bases: TGTGCCAGCCGAGGAGGTCTCGACACCGGGGAGCTGTTTTTT. It translates to CASRGGLDTGELFF.

The CDR3 spells CAWSVNPSSYNEQFF. The CDR3 DNA follows: TGTGCCTGGAGTGTAAACCCGAGCTCCTACAATGAGCAGTTCTTC. The J gene is TRBJ2-1, the V gene TRBV30; D is unresolved. The V and J ends lost 0 bases and 0 bases respectively, with 9 bases between them. Germline V lookup: CDR1 GTSNPN, CDR2 SVGIG (reference sequence). This CDR3 contains 15 residues.

The chain carries TRBV19 and TRBJ1-1, with 7 positions matching TRBD1. Unmatched junction bases numbered 4, after V lost 4 bases and J lost 2 bases. Germline V gene data show CDR1 as LNHDA and CDR2 as SQIVND (reference sequence). The CDR3 is 14 residues long. The CDR3 here is CASSKDRLNTEAFF. The CDR3 DNA reads as TGTGCCAGTAGTAAGGACAGGCTTAACACTGAAGCTTTCTTT.

The chain couples TRBV5-1 to TRBJ1-6; D may be TRBD1 (5 bases). Trimming stripped 0 bases from V and 10 bases from J, with 14 bases between. The CDR3 loop spans 15 amino acids. CDR1 and CDR2 (germline): SGHRS, YFSETQ. In nucleotides, the CDR3 is TGCGCCAGCAGCTTGGGTGGCAGGGCGCGGTCACCCCTCCACTTT. Protein sequence: CASSLGGRARSPLHF.

This sequence joins TRBV2 and TRBJ2-7, with 7 nucleotides matching TRBD1. J lost 2 bases, V lost 2 bases, and 6 bases had no gene match. The CDR3 is 15 residues long. Germline loops: CDR1 SNHLY, CDR2 FYNNEI. Here the CDR3 DNA reads TGTGCCAGCAGTGAACGGGGACAGAGAGCCTACGAGCAGTACTTC. Residues: CASSERGQRAYEQYF.

The chain recombines TRBV5-8 with TRBJ1-5; no definite D call. From germline, CDR1 is SGHTS and CDR2 YDEGEE. The CDR3 is 17 amino acids. The V end lost 1 base, the J end lost 0 bases, and 14 bases lay between the germline ends. The CDR3 region has the DNA TGTGCCAGCAGCTTGTCGCTCTACAGATTTAGCAATCAGCCCCAGCATTTT. This gives the protein CASSLSLYRFSNQPQHF.

This clone was counted a single time. The chain links TRBV28 to TRBJ2-3; maybe TRBD2 (6 bases). CDR3 length equals 13 residues. Deletions cut 2 bases from V and 6 bases from J, with 9 bases between. The germline V gene has CDR1 MDHEN and CDR2 SYDVKM. The CDR3 nucleotides read TGTGCCAGCAGTTTAACGGGAGTTGATACGCAGTATTTT. Translation gives CASSLTGVDTQYF. The entire variable domain, with the rest obtained from reference TRBV28 and TRBJ2-3, is as follows: DVKVTQSSRYLVKRTGEKVFLECVQDMDHENMFWYRQDPGLGLRLIYFSYDVKMKEKGDIPEGYSVSREKKERFSLILESASTNQTSMYLCASSLTGVDTQYFGPGTRLTVL.

The rearrangement uses TRBV5-5 and TRBJ2-2; 7 nucleotides match TRBD1. Germline loops: CDR1 SGHKS, CDR2 YYEKEE (reference sequence). Unmatched junction bases numbered 7, after V lost 4 bases and J lost 4 bases. The CDR3 length is 15 residues. CDR3 nucleotides: TGTGCCAGCAGCGGTTTGACAGGGCCCACCGGGGAGCTGTTTTTT. The encoded protein is CASSGLTGPTGELFF.

This chain links TRBV13 with TRBJ1-1; the match to TRBD1 covers 9 bases. The V segment lost 5 bases and the J segment 4 bases; nucleotides outside the gene matches: 8. This CDR3 region has 15 residues. Germline V CDR1 and CDR2: PRHDT, FYEKMQ (reference sequence). The CDR3 DNA is TGTGCCAGCAGCCCAACAGGGGGCGAAGGCACTGAAGCTTTCTTT. Translating it yields CASSPTGGEGTEAFF.